This T cell receptor beta chain came from a study of regulatory dendritic cells for organ transplantation. The data were produced by immunoSEQ multiplex PCR, yet TCRdb's version contains in-frame clones alone and is incomplete. Of around 21,000 clones in the sample, 65% to 90% are singletons; the top ten hold around 0.26%. General study findings and limits: Resting memory CD8+ T cells held the most alloreactive clonotypes.

Sorted T cells were CFSE-labeled and cultured four to five days with allogeneic regulatory or mature dendritic cells at 1:10. Points on this clone: Its cognate antigen is unknown.

CDR3 length: 14 residues. Germline V lookup: CDR1 LNHDA, CDR2 SQIVND (reference sequence). With V trimmed by 6 bases and J by 3 bases, 4 bases remained unmatched. The clonotype comes from a human donor in good health. Sequencing input: naive CD4+ T cells from blood cultured with dendritic cells. Subset specified: CD45RA+ naive T cells. V usage is TRBV19 and J usage is TRBJ2-3, with TRBD1 matching over 9 bases. CDR3: CASRPTGGTDTQYF. The CDR3 DNA follows: TGTGCCAGTAGGCCGACAGGGGGGACAGATACGCAGTATTTT.